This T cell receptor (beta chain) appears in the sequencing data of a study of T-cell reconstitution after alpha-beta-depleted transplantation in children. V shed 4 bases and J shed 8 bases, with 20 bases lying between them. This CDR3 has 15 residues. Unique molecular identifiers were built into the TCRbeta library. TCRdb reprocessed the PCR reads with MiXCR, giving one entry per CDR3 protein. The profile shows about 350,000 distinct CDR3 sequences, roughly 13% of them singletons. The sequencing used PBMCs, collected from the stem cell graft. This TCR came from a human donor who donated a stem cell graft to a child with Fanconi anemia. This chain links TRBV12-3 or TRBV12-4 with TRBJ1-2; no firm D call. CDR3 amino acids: CASSSRVGRGYGYTF. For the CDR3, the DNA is TGTGCCAGCAGTTCCCGGGTGGGCAGAGGATACGGCTACACCTTC.